This entry lists 30 T cell receptor beta chains sequenced from one sample in a study of T cells after yellow fever vaccination. TCRdb reprocessed the 5' RACE reads with MiXCR, giving one entry per CDR3 protein. Among 75,000 to 100,000 distinct CDR3 sequences listed, around 9.8% were seen once. The sample consisted of CD8+ T cells not binding an NS4B(214-222) dextramer, sorted from PBMCs, taken approximately 15 days after the first yellow fever vaccination. These receptor sequences come from a man aged 18 to 29 who received the YFV17D yellow fever vaccine.

This clonotype was recorded a few times. The V gene is TRBV5-1, the J gene TRBJ2-1; D unclear. Trimming removed 0 bases from V and 7 bases from J, with 5 bases in between. CDR1 and CDR2 from the germline V gene are SGHRS and YFSETQ. The CDR3 is 12 residues long. This CDR3 is CASSLAWNEQFF. The CDR3 DNA reads TGCGCCAGCAGCTTGGCCTGGAATGAGCAGTTCTTC.

This clonotype appeared a few times. The chain uses TRBV6-2 or TRBV6-3 and TRBJ2-1, with unresolved D. The CDR3 is 12 amino acids. The germline V gene encodes CDR1 MNHEY and CDR2 SVGEGT. The V end was cut by 2 bases, the J end by 7 bases, with 6 bases between. CDR3 in amino acids: CASSYHPNEQFF. The CDR3 DNA reads as TGTGCCAGCAGTTACCACCCAAATGAGCAGTTCTTC.

This clonotype was detected a few times. The J gene is TRBJ2-1, the V gene TRBV11-2; D possibly corresponds to TRBD2 (6 bases). Between the trimmed V and J ends, which lost 5 bases and 5 bases, there was a span of 13 bases. The CDR3 is 14 amino acids. Germline V lookup: CDR1 SGHAT, CDR2 FQNNGV. CDR3 sequence: CASSPWTNNNEQFF. The CDR3 region has the DNA TGTGCCAGCAGCCCTTGGACTAATAACAATGAGCAGTTCTTC. Complete variable domain (other parts from reference TRBV11-2 and TRBJ2-1): EAGVAQSPRYKIIEKRQSVAFWCNPISGHATLYWYQQILGQGPKLLIQFQNNGVVDDSQLPKDRFSAERLKGVDSTLKIQPAKLEDSAVYLCASSPWTNNNEQFFGPGTRLTVL.

This clonotype was recorded many times. This chain joins TRBV6-5 and TRBJ2-7; 9 bases agree with TRBD2. V lost 3 bases to trimming and J lost 0 bases; unmatched junction nucleotides: 0. The CDR3 extends over 14 amino acids. Germline CDR1 and CDR2: MNHEY and SVGAGI. CDR3 sequence (DNA): TGTGCCAGCAGTTATAGCGGGAGCTCCTACGAGCAGTACTTC. It encodes CASSYSGSSYEQYF.

In this sample, this clonotype turned up many times. The rearrangement joins TRBV4-1 to TRBJ2-7; D is unresolved. The CDR3 extends over 14 amino acids. In germline, CDR1 is MGHRA, CDR2 YSYEKL. The germline V and J ends were trimmed by 3 bases and 2 bases, with 11 bases remaining between them. The CDR3, as DNA: TGCGCCAGCAGCCAGGAGAAAGCTGCCTACGAGCAGTACTTC. Its protein is CASSQEKAAYEQYF.

This chain links TRBV12-3 or TRBV12-4 with TRBJ1-4; TRBD1 aligns across 8 bases. CDR3 size: 15 residues. J was trimmed by 7 bases and V by 6 bases; bases with no gene match: 10. The CDR3 bases are TGTGCCAGCAGCACCGGACAGGGAAGGGCTGAAAAACTGTTTTTT. This gives the protein CASSTGQGRAEKLFF.

This chain connects TRBV24-1 to TRBJ1-1; D is perhaps TRBD1 (6 bases). The CDR3 spans 13 residues. In germline, CDR1 is KGHDR, CDR2 SFDVKD. The V and J ends lost 6 bases and 8 bases respectively, with 15 bases between them. CDR3 protein: CATSRGAYGEAFF. DNA for the CDR3: TGTGCCACCAGTAGGGGGGCATACGGGGAAGCTTTCTTT.

V is TRBV20-1 and J is TRBJ2-3, with D perhaps TRBD2 (5 bases). Trimming cost V 1 base and J 6 bases, with 14 bases left between them. Germline CDR1 is DFQATT and CDR2 is SNEGSKA (reference sequence). The CDR3 loop spans 14 amino acids. CDR3 region: CSARAQLLGDTQYF. CDR3 DNA: TGCAGTGCTAGAGCCCAGCTACTAGGCGATACGCAGTATTTT.

J is TRBJ2-6 and V is TRBV5-1; TRBD1 might be the D (7 bases). Trimming stripped 4 bases from V and 3 bases from J, with 20 bases between. The CDR3 consists of 18 residues. Germline CDR1 reads SGHRS; CDR2 reads YFSETQ. The CDR3 DNA follows: TGCGCCAGCAGCCCTCGACCGACAGGGACTTTTGGGGCCAACGTCCTGACTTTC. Translated: CASSPRPTGTFGANVLTF.

This clonotype occurred a few times. This sequence joins TRBV4-1 and TRBJ2-2; D is possibly TRBD2 (5 bases). Germline V gives CDR1 MGHRA, CDR2 YSYEKL. V lost 3 bases, J lost 6 bases, and 14 bases lay in between. The CDR3 is 15 amino acids. CDR3 DNA: TGCGCCAGCAGCCATCGACTACCCCTTGCCGGGGAGCTGTTTTTT. Protein sequence: CASSHRLPLAGELFF.

This clonotype was seen more than once but under ten times. The V gene is TRBV19, the J gene TRBJ1-2, with D possibly TRBD1 on 6 matching bases. The CDR3 has 15 residues. V dropped 4 bases and J dropped 5 bases, with 17 bases sitting between them. Per the germline V gene, CDR1 is LNHDA and CDR2 is SQIVND (reference sequence). CDR3 sequence: CASSNRQAGGYGYTF. In DNA, the CDR3 is TGTGCCAGTAGTAACCGACAGGCGGGGGGATATGGCTACACCTTC.

This clonotype was observed a handful of times. V and J are TRBV12-3 or TRBV12-4 and TRBJ2-3, with D perhaps TRBD1 (6 bases). This CDR3 region has 14 residues. Trimming stripped 6 bases from V and 2 bases from J, with 12 bases between. The CDR3 protein is CASRGQYSTDTQYF. In DNA, the CDR3 is TGTGCCAGCAGAGGACAGTACTCCACAGATACGCAGTATTTT.

CDR3 loop: CASSGSRDREIGNTIYF. DNA of the CDR3: TGTGCCAGCTCGGGATCCCGGGACAGGGAGATTGGAAACACCATATATTTT. The chain carries TRBV2 and TRBJ1-3, with 9 bases aligning to TRBD1. Germline CDR1 is SNHLY and CDR2 is FYNNEI. The CDR3 consists of 17 residues. V shed 8 bases and J 3 bases; nucleotides not matched to a gene: 14.

This clonotype was counted a single time. V usage is TRBV29-1 and J usage is TRBJ2-3; the match to TRBD2 covers 9 bases. Germline V lookup: CDR1 SQVTM, CDR2 ANQGSEA. The V gene end was trimmed by 4 bases and the J gene end by 1 base; junction bases not matched to a gene: 6. This CDR3 region has 15 residues. CDR3 protein: CSVAPSGERTDTQYF. The CDR3 DNA follows: TGCAGCGTTGCCCCTAGCGGGGAACGCACAGATACGCAGTATTTT.

This chain links TRBV9 with TRBJ2-3, with no clear D. Germline CDR1 and CDR2: SGDLS and YYNGEE. This CDR3 spans 14 amino acids. V was pared by 2 bases and J by 6 bases, with 13 bases between. As DNA, the CDR3 is TGTGCCAGCAGCGTTGAAGGGTCGAGGGATACGCAGTATTTT. This gives the protein CASSVEGSRDTQYF.

The chain uses TRBV6-1 and TRBJ2-5; 9 bases are a match to TRBD1. There are 15 residues in the CDR3. Germline V lookup: CDR1 MNHNS, CDR2 SASEGT. The J segment lost 5 bases and the V segment lost 6 bases, leaving 10 bases of the junction unmatched. The CDR3 nucleotides read TGTGCCAGCAGCCCTCGGACAGGGGAGGGTGAGACCCAGTACTTC. The encoded protein is CASSPRTGEGETQYF.

This clonotype was seen a few times. The chain couples TRBV4-3 to TRBJ2-3; D gene unclear. The V end was cut by 0 bases, the J end by 5 bases, with 9 bases between. CDR3 size: 14 residues. The V gene's germline CDR1 is LGHNA and CDR2 YSLEER. In DNA form, the CDR3 reads TGCGCCAGCAGCCAAGATTTCGGCGTAGATACGCAGTATTTT. Translating gives CASSQDFGVDTQYF.

The chain combines TRBV4-2 with TRBJ2-1; D perhaps matches TRBD1 (7 bases). CDR1 LGHNA and CDR2 YNFKEQ come from the germline V gene. This CDR3 comprises 18 residues. V gave up 4 bases and J gave up 0 bases, with 19 bases separating them. The chain's CDR3 is CASSPAAGRDSSYNEQFF. In DNA, the CDR3 is TGTGCCAGCAGCCCGGCAGCGGGCCGGGACAGCTCCTACAATGAGCAGTTCTTC.

A few counts support this clonotype. CDR3 protein: CASSDRRGRIIGHNEQFF. The CDR3 DNA follows: TGCGCCAGCAGTGATCGCAGGGGGCGGATAATAGGGCACAATGAGCAGTTCTTC. V gene TRBV10-2 combines with J gene TRBJ2-1; the match to TRBD1 covers 8 bases. The CDR3 runs 18 residues. J gave up 5 bases and V 3 bases, and 15 bases lay outside the gene matches. CDR1 is WSHSY, CDR2 SAAADI, per germline.

In this sample, this clonotype turned up a few times. The chain joins TRBV24-1 to TRBJ1-1; D remains unclear. The CDR3 extends over 15 amino acids. Germline lookup yields CDR1 KGHDR and CDR2 SFDVKD. The germline V and J ends were trimmed by 2 bases and 3 bases, with 12 bases remaining between them. Written as DNA, the CDR3 is TGTGCCACCAGTGATTCCACCCACGGGTACACTGAAGCTTTCTTT. It encodes CATSDSTHGYTEAFF.

The rearrangement uses TRBV6-5 and TRBJ2-7; D unresolved. CDR1 and CDR2 (germline): MNHEY, SVGAGI. The CDR3 runs 12 residues. The V gene lost 2 bases and the J gene lost 5 bases, with 7 bases spanning the gap. The CDR3 DNA follows: TGTGCCAGCAGTTACGGTGCCAACGAGCAGTACTTC. It is translated as CASSYGANEQYF.

The V and J genes are TRBV2 and TRBJ2-3; 8 bases fit TRBD1. Germline-derived CDR1 and CDR2 are SNHLY and FYNNEI. V shed 7 bases, J shed 5 bases, and the junction held 11 bases outside the gene matches. The CDR3 totals 15 residues. The CDR3 protein is CASTELGQGVDTQYF. In DNA, the CDR3 is TGTGCCAGCACCGAACTTGGACAGGGCGTAGATACGCAGTATTTT.

In its sample, this clonotype was seen a few times. This chain uses TRBV7-9 with TRBJ1-2, with TRBD1 matching 7 bases. The ends lost 3 bases at V and 1 base at J; junction bases unmatched: 8. The CDR3 has 16 amino acids. Looked up from germline, CDR1 is SEHNR and CDR2 is FQNEAQ (reference sequence). The CDR3 sequence is CASSFEQDRLNYGYTF. The CDR3 DNA follows: TGTGCCAGCAGCTTCGAACAGGACAGGCTTAACTATGGCTACACCTTC.

This clonotype was seen at least ten times. The chain is built from TRBV4-1 and TRBJ2-1; 10 bases are a match to TRBD2. Trimming cost V 4 bases and J 7 bases; bases outside gene matches: 10. This CDR3 has 16 amino acids. Germline CDR1 and CDR2: MGHRA and YSYEKL. The CDR3 bases are TGCGCCAGCAGCCTCTGGGAGCGGGGGGGATCGAATGAGCAGTTCTTC. Protein sequence: CASSLWERGGSNEQFF.

This clonotype was counted between two and nine times. CDR3 bases: TGTGCCAGCAGTTTATCGGGGGGATCAGCGGTAGATACGCAGTATTTT. This codes for CASSLSGGSAVDTQYF. The chain employs TRBV27 and TRBJ2-3; D is possibly TRBD2 (6 bases). The germline V and J ends were trimmed by 0 bases and 5 bases, with 15 bases remaining between them. Germline-derived CDR1 and CDR2 are MNHEY and SMNVEV (reference sequence). There are 16 residues in the CDR3.

There are a few counts of this clonotype. The chain uses TRBV27 and TRBJ1-1; D gene unclear. Trimming took 2 bases from V and 6 from J, leaving 13 bases between them. This CDR3 is built from 14 residues. Germline CDR1 MNHEY, CDR2 SMNVEV (reference sequence). The CDR3 reads CASSLNGLSAEAFF. CDR3 coding DNA: TGTGCCAGCAGTTTAAATGGGCTAAGCGCTGAAGCTTTCTTT.

The table lists this clonotype with a few counts. The chain joins TRBV19 to TRBJ1-1; 9 nucleotides match TRBD1. Germline-derived CDR1 and CDR2 are LNHDA and SQIVND (reference sequence). CDR3 length: 15 residues. V gave up 5 bases and J gave up 6 bases; unmatched junction bases: 10. CDR3 protein: CASSSTGTGSPEAFF. The CDR3 nucleotides read TGTGCCAGTAGTTCCACCGGGACAGGGTCTCCTGAAGCTTTCTTT.

The chain is built from TRBV27 and TRBJ1-2, with TRBD1 identical over 12 bases. The trim removed 1 base at V and 7 bases at J, leaving 1 base unmatched. CDR3 length: 14 residues. Germline-derived CDR1 and CDR2 are MNHEY and SMNVEV (reference sequence). CDR3 residues: CASSLWGQGAGYTF. In DNA, the CDR3 is TGTGCCAGCAGTTTATGGGGACAGGGGGCTGGCTACACCTTC.

The chain has TRBV7-2 and TRBJ2-7; a weak D match, TRBD2 (6 bases). The CDR3 sequence is 14 residues long. Germline assignment: CDR1 SGHTA and CDR2 FQGNSA. V was trimmed by 1 base and J by 6 bases, leaving 13 bases between them. In nucleotides, the CDR3 is TGTGCCAGCAGCTTAGACGGGGGTTCGGGCGAGCAGTACTTC. It encodes CASSLDGGSGEQYF. The full variable domain, its missing parts supplied by reference TRBV7-2 and TRBJ2-7, is GAGVSQSPSNKVTEKGKDVELRCDPISGHTALYWYRQSLGQGLEFLIYFQGNSAPDKSGLPSDRFSAERTGGSVSTLTIQRTQQEDSAVYLCASSLDGGSGEQYFGPGTRLTVT.

This clonotype was seen repeatedly, ten times or more. The chain carries TRBV21-1 and TRBJ1-5. TRBV21-1 is a listed pseudogene. The CDR3 is made up of 15 amino acids. CDR3 residues: CASSPKADSNQPQHF. The CDR3 region has the DNA TGTGCCAGCAGCCCAAAGGCGGATAGCAATCAGCCCCAGCATTTT.